These 3 T cell receptor beta chains came from one sample sequenced in a study of shared clonotypes between healthy human individuals. CD8 cells classed as naive were CD45RO-negative and positively selected for CCR7, excluding terminally differentiated effector memory CD45RA+ cells. Using immunoSEQ multiplex PCR, the repertoire was profiled, and TCRdb retains in-frame clones only, with some absent. The sample includes 2 million to 2.5 million clones, about 95% of them seen just once. Sequenced material: naive CD8+ T cells sorted from blood. All receptors come from a man younger than 30 in good health.

This clone came up once. The J gene is TRBJ1-5, the V gene TRBV6-5; D is ambiguous. Germline CDR1 and CDR2: MNHEY and SVGAGI. The CDR3 is 13 amino acids. V was clipped by 0 bases and J by 6 bases, with 6 bases between them. CDR3 sequence: CASSYSGFQPQHF. The CDR3 DNA sequence: TGTGCCAGCAGTTACTCAGGTTTTCAGCCCCAGCATTTT.

The chain combines TRBV7-8 with TRBJ2-2, with D maybe TRBD1 (6 bases). Germline CDR1 SGHVS, CDR2 FQNEAQ. V gave up 2 bases and J gave up 8 bases, with 15 bases separating them. This CDR3 has 15 residues. The CDR3 DNA reads as TGTGCCAGCAGCTTAAGTGGGGGCCCCAGGGGGGAGCTGTTTTTT. This codes for CASSLSGGPRGELFF. Supplemented by reference TRBV7-8 and TRBJ2-2, the full variable domain reads GAGVSQSPRYKVAKRGQDVALRCDPISGHVSLFWYQQALGQGPEFLTYFQNEAQLDKSGLPSDRFFAERPEGSVSTLKIQRTQQEDSAVYLCASSLSGGPRGELFFGEGSRLTVL.

This clone was found once. This CDR3 is also generated by other DNA sequences in the sample. The chain joins TRBV27 to TRBJ1-4; D is unresolved. The germline V and J ends were trimmed by 2 bases and 2 bases, with 9 bases remaining between them. The CDR3 runs 15 residues. Germline V CDR1 and CDR2: MNHEY, SMNVEV (reference sequence). The CDR3 bases are TGTGCCAGCAGTTTAGGTGGCTTGACTAATGAAAAACTGTTTTTT. Translation gives CASSLGGLTNEKLFF.